The TCR beta chain under discussion was sequenced for a study of STAT3 mutations in large granular lymphocyte leukemia. Study overall: 40% of treated T-LGLL patients showed hematologic response to immunosuppression.

Details on this clone: Its specificity is not known.

V was shortened by 5 bases and J by 4 bases, with 11 bases between the two germline ends. Looked up from germline, CDR1 is SQVTM and CDR2 is ANQGSEA. The length of the CDR3 is 12 residues. Profiled with immunoSEQ multiplex PCR; TCRdb holds only in-frame clones, not every one. The sample consists of about 24,000 clones, 94% of them appearing once. Findings and caveats of the study: All newly emerging clones after therapy were STAT3 wild type. Treatment regimens differed across patients between samplings. In T-cell large granular lymphocyte leukemia, about half of patients showed multiple immunodominant subclonotypes.

Input material: peripheral blood mononuclear cells. The rearrangement joins TRBV29-1 to TRBJ1-1, with D hard to call. The source is a man aged 35-49 years with T-cell large granular lymphocyte leukemia. Some clones in this sample may be carry-over from other donors' samples. CDR3: CSVQWSRTEAFF. As DNA, the CDR3 is TGCAGCGTTCAATGGTCTCGCACTGAAGCTTTCTTT.